Below, one TCR beta chain is given with its context. The data belong to a study of blood T cell repertoires in COVID-19. Study as a whole: Sites across the United States, Italy and Spain contributed samples from acute and convalescent COVID-19. PBMCs, B-cell-depleted T cells, or T cells were the source of the cDNA or gDNA that made up the material.

TCRdb keeps only in-frame clones here, not all; method: immunoSEQ multiplex PCR. In the table there are about 170,000 clones, roughly 84% of which are singletons. CDR3 length: 16 residues. Deletions cut 2 bases from V and 0 bases from J, with 11 bases between. Germline V CDR1 and CDR2: LNHDA, SQIVND (reference sequence). The V call is TRBV19, the J call TRBJ1-5; D possibly corresponds to TRBD1 (6 bases). This sequence originates from a man aged 55 to 69 who had recovered from COVID-19. The material sequenced was peripheral blood. In DNA form, the CDR3 reads TGTGCCAGTAGTATATTGGGGGACAATAGCAATCAGCCCCAGCATTTT. Protein product: CASSILGDNSNQPQHF.